This T cell receptor (beta chain) was found in a study of regulatory T cells in long-lasting Graves disease. Whole-study findings and limits: Comparison showed that persistent patients shared more public clonotypes (under 3,000) than new patients (about 880). Favored gene segments in persistent disease were TRBV28, TRBJ1-2 and TRBJ2-5.

In germline, CDR1 is LGHDT, CDR2 YNNKEL (reference sequence). The CDR3 consists of 14 residues. Trimming took off 7 bases at V and 9 bases at J, with 19 bases between the two ends. The TCR beta library used iRepertoire HTBI primers with Arm-PCR amplification of CDR3. In TCRdb, the multiplex PCR reads were re-called with MiXCR into one record per CDR3 protein. This table has 400,000 to 450,000 distinct CDR3 sequences, about 16% appearing once. Time point defined: newly diagnosed GD, antithyroid drugs for less than 3 months. Scientists built the TCR library using RNA that was extracted from PBMCs. This clonotype came up a few times. Its antigen is unknown. This clone may be a read error of a much larger clone one base away. Another study also made use of these data, one on T cells in Graves' hyperthyroidism and ophthalmopathy. That report notes: Across 18 months, stable Graves' hyperthyroidism was marked by no progression to ophthalmopathy. Using 13 V-J features, a model discriminated ophthalmopathy from stable hyperthyroidism.

This TCR was sampled from a woman in her 30s with Graves disease. The chain is built from TRBV3-1 and TRBJ2-1; tentatively, D is TRBD2 (5 bases). Material: peripheral blood mononuclear cells (PBMCs), obtained at new diagnosis, from a patient treated with antithyroid drugs. The CDR3 DNA reads as TGTGCCAGCAACATTGCTGGAGAGGGCAGTGAGCAGTTCTTC. Its protein is CASNIAGEGSEQFF.